This T cell receptor (beta chain) was found in a study of spatial heterogeneity in lung cancer. Study-level results: Tumors with more nonsynonymous mutations had more expanded intratumoral alpha and beta TCRs.

In this sample, this clonotype turned up many times. Antigen: not known. From the 5' RACE reads, TCRdb called clonotypes with MiXCR, one entry per CDR3 protein. The sample consists of under 15,000 distinct CDR3 sequences, approximately 4.5% of them appearing once. Documented time point: sample taken at primary tumor resection. Germline lookup yields CDR1 SEHNR and CDR2 FQNEAQ (reference sequence). Losses at the gene ends were 1 base for V and 11 bases for J; bases not matched to a gene: 13. The CDR3 length is 15 residues. The rearrangement uses TRBV7-9 and TRBJ1-1; 7 positions agree with TRBD1. The source was lung tumor tissue, collected at surgery. This receptor was taken from a female donor with early-stage non-small cell lung cancer. CDR3: CASSLGTGAWSGAFF. The CDR3 bases are TGTGCCAGCAGCTTAGGCACAGGGGCCTGGAGCGGGGCTTTCTTT.